These 5 T cell receptor beta chains originate from one sample sequenced in a study of Ad26.COV2.S vaccination and SARS-CoV-2 variants. TCRdb's copy holds only in-frame clones and misses some; the assay was immunoSEQ multiplex PCR. Of a few hundred thousand clones listed, 90% were seen once; the top ten hold approximately 5%. Stated treatment: about 20 received Ad26.COV2.S at low or high dose, single or two shots; 5 received placebo; per-sample allocation not given. After the first vaccine or placebo injection, samples were drawn on day 63. The input for sequencing was peripheral blood, taken in a trial of Ad26.COV2.S vaccine versus placebo. These receptors originate from a person between 18 and 60 years old who received the Ad26.COV2.S COVID-19 vaccine or a placebo.

This clone was observed once. This chain links TRBV4-2 with TRBJ2-2; 8 bases map to TRBD1. CDR3 length: 15 residues. CDR1 and CDR2 from the germline V gene are LGHNA and YNFKEQ. V lost 2 bases and J lost 11; bases outside the gene matches: 10. The CDR3 DNA follows: TGTGCCAGCAGCCAACCGGGACAGGCTCCGTCCGAGCTGTTTTTT. Amino acids: CASSQPGQAPSELFF.

The CDR3 DNA reads TGTGCCAGCAGCTTAAGCAGGGGGCCTTACAATGAGCAGTTCTTC. Amino acids: CASSLSRGPYNEQFF. J is TRBJ2-1 and V is TRBV7-8; 8 bases line up with TRBD1. CDR3 length: 15 residues. Germline-derived CDR1 and CDR2 are SGHVS and FQNEAQ. J gave up 4 bases and V 2 bases, and 4 bases lay outside the gene matches.

This chain links TRBV2 with TRBJ2-1; D gene uncertain. Germline V lookup: CDR1 SNHLY, CDR2 FYNNEI. The CDR3 is made up of 15 amino acids. The germline V and J ends were trimmed by 3 bases and 0 bases, with 9 bases remaining between them. Here the CDR3 DNA reads TGTGCCAGCAGTGACAAGAGAGGCTCCTACAATGAGCAGTTCTTC. Encoded protein: CASSDKRGSYNEQFF.

V is TRBV19 and J is TRBJ2-7; no clear D gene. Trimming removed 3 bases at V and 4 bases at J, with 10 bases between. In germline, CDR1 is LNHDA, CDR2 SQIVND (reference sequence). This CDR3 has 13 residues. The CDR3 DNA is TGTGCCAGTAGTATGAGGTCCGGGTACGAGCAGTACTTC. This sequence encodes CASSMRSGYEQYF. Using reference TRBV19 and TRBJ2-7 for the parts outside the CDR3, the full variable domain is DGGITQSPKYLFRKEGQNVTLSCEQNLNHDAMYWYRQDPGQGLRLIYYSQIVNDFQKGDIAEGYSVSREKKESFPLTVTSAQKNPTAFYLCASSMRSGYEQYFGPGTRLTVT.

The rearrangement joins TRBV20-1 to TRBJ2-5; D is perhaps TRBD1 (6 bases). There are 14 residues in the CDR3. V lost 3 bases to trimming and J lost 5 bases, with 16 bases between them. Germline CDR1 and CDR2: DFQATT and SNEGSKA (reference sequence). The CDR3 here is CSASMSSGEETQYF. Written as DNA, the CDR3 is TGCAGTGCTAGTATGAGTTCAGGGGAGGAGACCCAGTACTTC.